These 20 T cell receptor beta chains originate from one sample sequenced in a study of blood T cell repertoires in COVID-19. Profiling relied on immunoSEQ multiplex PCR, and the TCRdb table lists in-frame clones only, not all of them. This sample carries about 260,000 clones, roughly nine tenths of them seen once, and the ten largest clones take under 3%. Specimen: PBMCs or T cells enriched from blood (not recorded which). These receptors were collected from a woman between 18 and 29 years old who had recovered from COVID-19.

This chain links TRBV29-1 with TRBJ2-2, with TRBD2 matching over 9 bases. This CDR3 has 16 residues. With V trimmed by 3 bases and J by 5 bases, 10 bases remained unmatched. Germline assignment: CDR1 SQVTM and CDR2 ANQGSEA. Written as DNA, the CDR3 is TGCAGCGTTGACGGGCGGGGGGGCCACCGAACCGGGGAGCTGTTTTTT. Its protein product is CSVDGRGGHRTGELFF.

There are a few counts of this clone. The gene calls are TRBV4-1 and TRBJ1-6; 7 bases line up with TRBD1. With 7 bases clipped from V and 9 bases from J, the junction kept 12 bases outside the gene matches. The germline gives CDR1 MGHRA, CDR2 YSYEKL. The CDR3 totals 15 residues. CDR3 amino acids: CASNSMTGMGSPLHF. CDR3 in DNA: TGCGCCAGCAACTCGATGACAGGGATGGGTTCACCCCTCCACTTT.

The rearrangement uses TRBV4-2 and TRBJ1-5; possibly TRBD1 for D (6 bases). The CDR3 spans 18 residues. Trimming removed 0 bases at V and 4 bases at J, with 19 bases between. CDR1 and CDR2 (germline): LGHNA, YNFKEQ. CDR3 loop: CASSQEGKRDRQNQPQHF. DNA of the CDR3: TGTGCCAGCAGCCAAGAAGGGAAACGAGACAGGCAAAATCAGCCCCAGCATTTT.

The chain uses TRBV11-3 and TRBJ1-6, with TRBD1 identical over 10 bases. The CDR3 length is 15 residues. CDR1 is SGHNT, CDR2 YENEEA, per germline. V lost 6 bases to trimming and J lost 7 bases; unmatched junction nucleotides: 6. The CDR3 DNA is TGTGCCAGCAGTCTCGGGACAGGGGAAAATTCACCCCTCCACTTT. Amino acid sequence: CASSLGTGENSPLHF.

CDR3 sequence: CASSLDAGANYGYTF. CDR3 bases: TGCGCCAGCAGCTTGGATGCAGGGGCAAACTATGGCTACACCTTC. This chain joins TRBV5-1 and TRBJ1-2; D perhaps matches TRBD1 (6 bases). Trimming cost V 0 bases and J 2 bases, with 11 bases left between them. CDR3 length: 15 amino acids. Germline loops: CDR1 SGHRS, CDR2 YFSETQ.

The chain links TRBV19 to TRBJ1-6; D remains unclear. Germline lookup yields CDR1 LNHDA and CDR2 SQIVND (reference sequence). The V end lost 7 bases, the J end lost 0 bases, and 10 bases lay between the germline ends. The CDR3 spans 15 residues. In DNA form, the CDR3 reads TGTGCCAGTAAAGACACGAGCTCCTATAATTCACCCCTCCACTTT. The encoded protein is CASKDTSSYNSPLHF.

The chain links TRBV7-9 to TRBJ1-1; D is unclear. The CDR3 has 14 residues. Germline-derived CDR1 and CDR2 are SEHNR and FQNEAQ (reference sequence). CDR3 protein: CAATRSGSGTEAFF. DNA for the CDR3: TGTGCGGCGACCAGATCGGGATCTGGTACTGAAGCTTTCTTT.

The rearrangement joins TRBV7-2 to TRBJ1-2; D is unclear. The CDR3 is 14 residues long. V lost 5 bases to trimming and J lost 7 bases, with 17 bases between them. CDR1 and CDR2 from the germline V gene are SGHTA and FQGNSA. The CDR3 region is CASSPAGGRGGYTF. For the CDR3, the DNA is TGTGCCAGCAGCCCAGCGGGAGGGCGCGGTGGCTACACCTTC.

This chain joins TRBV2 and TRBJ1-3; TRBD1 agrees at 7 bases. Germline CDR1 is SNHLY and CDR2 is FYNNEI. The CDR3 extends over 14 amino acids. The ends lost 6 bases at V and 0 bases at J; junction bases unmatched: 2. The CDR3 region is CASRQGSSGNTIYF. The CDR3 DNA reads as TGTGCCAGCAGACAGGGGAGCTCTGGAAACACCATATATTTT.

This sequence joins TRBV7-9 and TRBJ1-1, with 7 bases that match TRBD1. V dropped 5 bases and J dropped 3; count of bases not matched to a gene: 15. This CDR3 spans 17 amino acids. Germline lookup yields CDR1 SEHNR and CDR2 FQNEAQ (reference sequence). The CDR3 sequence is CASSPNPHRGGDTEAFF. CDR3 coding DNA: TGTGCCAGCAGCCCGAACCCACACAGGGGCGGGGACACTGAAGCTTTCTTT.

The CDR3 sequence: CASSYSPQDEKLFF. CDR3 nucleotide sequence: TGTGCCAGCAGTTACTCGCCGCAGGATGAAAAACTGTTTTTT. V is TRBV6-5 and J is TRBJ1-4, with D uncertain. The CDR3 contains 14 residues. Germline V gene data show CDR1 as MNHEY and CDR2 as SVGAGI. Deletions cut 0 bases from V and 6 bases from J, with 8 bases between.

The chain links TRBV6-5 to TRBJ1-2; a possible D gene is TRBD1 (6 bases). Germline loops: CDR1 MNHEY, CDR2 SVGAGI. Trimming removed 7 bases at V and 2 bases at J, with 17 bases between. The CDR3 covers 15 residues. CDR3 sequence: CASTFKTGRNYGYTF. CDR3 DNA sequence: TGTGCCAGCACCTTTAAGACAGGCCGGAACTATGGCTACACCTTC.

V is TRBV7-9 and J is TRBJ2-1; D unclear. Germline V gene data show CDR1 as SEHNR and CDR2 as FQNEAQ (reference sequence). Trimming removed 5 bases from V and 6 bases from J, with 17 bases in between. CDR3 length: 15 residues. CDR3 nucleotides: TGTGCCAGCAGCCGTGAGACGGGTTGGCGCAATGAGCAGTTCTTC. This translates into CASSRETGWRNEQFF.

This chain uses TRBV6-5 with TRBJ1-1; tentatively, D is TRBD1 (6 bases). The CDR3 sequence is 16 residues long. V shed 1 base and J shed 4 bases, with 16 bases lying between them. CDR1 is MNHEY, CDR2 SVGAGI, per germline. In DNA form, the CDR3 reads TGTGCCAGCAGTTACTGGCGCGGAGGGGGGGGCACTGAAGCTTTCTTT. This codes for CASSYWRGGGGTEAFF.

The V call is TRBV5-1, the J call TRBJ1-2; TRBD1 agrees at 9 bases. This CDR3 contains 16 residues. CDR1 SGHRS and CDR2 YFSETQ come from the germline V gene. The J segment lost 4 bases and the V segment lost 3 bases, leaving 10 bases of the junction unmatched. The DNA for the CDR3 is TGCGCCAGCAGCTCGGGACAGGGCATTGAGGCCTATGGCTACACCTTC. This gives the protein CASSSGQGIEAYGYTF. Filled out from reference TRBV5-1 and TRBJ1-2, the complete variable domain reads KAGVTQTPRYLIKTRGQQVTLSCSPISGHRSVSWYQQTPGQGLQFLFEYFSETQRNKGNFPGRFSGRQFSNSRSEMNVSTLELGDSALYLCASSSGQGIEAYGYTFGSGTRLTVV.

Concerning this clone itself: Germline and junction disagree at one end, which may indicate a read error. V usage is TRBV7-7 and J usage is TRBJ2-5, with D perhaps TRBD2 (5 bases). Looked up from germline, CDR1 is SSHAT and CDR2 is FNYEAQ (reference sequence). The CDR3 spans 14 residues. This chain's CDR3 is CASSLSAGQETQYF. DNA for the CDR3: TGTGCTAGCAGCTTATCGGCGGGCCAAGAGACCCAGTACTTC.

This chain joins TRBV3-1 (or the pseudogene TRBV3-2) and TRBJ1-1, with 8 nucleotides matching TRBD1. The CDR3 is 14 amino acids. With 3 bases clipped from V and 7 bases from J, the junction kept 7 bases outside the gene matches. CDR1 is LGHDT, CDR2 YNNKEL, per germline (reference sequence). The CDR3 spells CASSQLQGEGEAFF. The CDR3 DNA sequence: TGTGCCAGCAGCCAGTTACAGGGGGAGGGTGAAGCTTTCTTT.

This CDR3 is CASSQEGGQQLFF. The DNA of the CDR3 is TGCGCCAGCAGCCAAGAAGGAGGACAGCAACTGTTTTTT. The chain links TRBV4-1 to TRBJ1-4; possibly TRBD1 for D (6 bases). V gave up 0 bases and J gave up 12 bases, with 11 bases separating them. Germline V gene sequence: CDR1 MGHRA, CDR2 YSYEKL. This CDR3 is 13 amino acids long.

The genes are TRBV5-1 and TRBJ2-3; 8 nucleotides align to TRBD1. V lost 4 bases, J lost 5 bases, and 6 bases stayed unmatched. This CDR3 is built from 14 residues. Germline CDR1 reads SGHRS; CDR2 reads YFSETQ. CDR3 residues: CASSAQGAEDTQYF. CDR3 sequence (DNA): TGCGCCAGCAGCGCCCAGGGGGCTGAAGATACGCAGTATTTT.

J is TRBJ2-1 and V is TRBV2; 9 positions match TRBD1. Germline loops: CDR1 SNHLY, CDR2 FYNNEI. The CDR3 runs 15 residues. The junction had 11 bases not matched to a gene; V was cut back by 10 bases and J by 4 bases. The CDR3 DNA sequence: TGTGCCACCGCAACTGGGACAGGGTCATACAATGAGCAGTTCTTC. Translation gives CATATGTGSYNEQFF.